This is a list of T cell receptor beta chains from one sample in a study of cytomegalovirus exposure and HLA in healthy donors. Libraries were prepared by immunoSEQ multiplex PCR; TCRdb keeps only in-frame clonotypes and omits some of them. The sample yields some 48,000 clones, of which the top ten take up roughly a quarter. Sequencing was carried out using PBMCs. The receptors shown here come from a man in his forties in good health and CMV-seropositive. Both conserved end residues are part of each CDR3. Each record gives: V gene, D gene, J gene, CDR3 DNA, CDR3 protein. A D gene is named only where the DNA matches it firmly.

>TRBV5-6|TRBD1|TRBJ1-3
TGTGCCAGCAGCTTGCTAGGGACAGGGACTGGAAACACCATATATTTT
CASSLLGTGTGNTIYF
>TRBV5-1|NA|TRBJ1-2
TGCGCCAGCAGCGTAGGGGCGGAAGGGGGCTATGGCTACACCTTC
CASSVGAEGGYGYTF
>TRBV5-1|NA|TRBJ2-7
TGCGCCAGCAGCCCTGGGGGCGGCACCTACGAGCAGTACTTC
CASSPGGGTYEQYF
>TRBV7-8|NA|TRBJ1-4
TGTGCCAGCAGCGTGTCCTATGGAAAACTGTTTTTT
CASSVSYGKLFF
>TRBV15|TRBD1|TRBJ2-2
TGTGCCACCAGGGCTCCGGGACAGGGGGACACCGGGGAGCTGTTTTTT
CATRAPGQGDTGELFF
>TRBV5-6|NA|TRBJ1-1
TGTGCCAGCAGCTTGTCGTACGGGTACGAAGCTTTCTTT
CASSLSYGYEAFF
>TRBV11-2|TRBD1|TRBJ1-1
TGTGCCAGCCGACAGGGATATAAGAACACTGAAGCTTTCTTT
CASRQGYKNTEAFF
>TRBV6-5|TRBD2|TRBJ2-1
TGTGCCAGCAGTTTGGGGCCAGCGGGGCGGAATGAGCAGTTCTTC
CASSLGPAGRNEQFF
>TRBV6-5|TRBD1|TRBJ1-2
TGTGCCAGCAGTTACTCGAGGGGGCCGGACTATGGCTACACCTTC
CASSYSRGPDYGYTF
>TRBV2|TRBD1|TRBJ2-7
TGTGCCAGCAGTGTTGACAGGGGTGACGAGCAGTACTTC
CASSVDRGDEQYF
>TRBV18|TRBD1|TRBJ1-5
TGTGCCAGCTCACCACCGGGACAGGGTAGCAATCAGCCCCAGCATTTT
CASSPPGQGSNQPQHF
>TRBV25-1|NA|TRBJ2-7
TGTGCCTCGGCGGAGGGCCTGGAGCAGTACTTC
CASAEGLEQYF
>TRBV7-3|TRBD1|TRBJ2-3
TGTGCCAGCAGCCTGGGACAGGGTTTATTGGATACGCAGTATTTT
CASSLGQGLLDTQYF
>TRBV7-7|NA|TRBJ2-5
TGTGCTAGCAGCTTAGCATCAGGGACACAGTATCAAGAGACCCAGTACTTC
CASSLASGTQYQETQYF
>TRBV6-5|TRBD1|TRBJ1-1
TGTGCCAGCAGTCCGACAGGGATGAACACTGAAGCTTTCTTT
CASSPTGMNTEAFF
>TRBV18|NA|TRBJ1-6
TGTGCCAGCTCACCACCCCCCGGGTTGGAGGACTATAATCCACCCCTCCACTTT
CASSPPPGLEDYNPPLHF
>TRBV11-2|NA|TRBJ1-5
TGTGCCAGCAGCTTTTTTGAGGGTCAGCCCCAGCATTTT
CASSFFEGQPQHF
>TRBV19|NA|TRBJ2-3
TGTGCCAGTAGTATAGGGGACGGGAGCCGGGATACGCAGTATTTT
CASSIGDGSRDTQYF
>TRBV28|TRBD2|TRBJ2-3
TGTGCCAGCATCGAGCGGGAGGGTTCTCCAGATACGCAGTATTTT
CASIEREGSPDTQYF
>TRBV14|NA|TRBJ2-5
TGTGCCAGCAGCCAAGCCAGGGTTCGGACCCAGTACTTC
CASSQARVRTQYF
>TRBV30|NA|TRBJ2-6
TGTGCCTGGAGTGTAAGACTCCCTGGGGCCAACGTCCTGACTTTC
CAWSVRLPGANVLTF
>TRBV11-3|NA|TRBJ2-2
TGTGCCAGCAGCTTACGTACTGGGAACACCGGGGAGCTGTTTTTT
CASSLRTGNTGELFF
>TRBV9|NA|TRBJ2-7
TGTGCCAGCAGCGCCGGGAGCGAGTCCTACGAGCAGTACTTC
CASSAGSESYEQYF
>TRBV5-1|TRBD1|TRBJ2-1
TGCGCCAGCAGGTTCCAGGGGGTTACAAATGAGCAGTTCTTC
CASRFQGVTNEQFF
>TRBV27|NA|TRBJ1-5
TGTGCCAGCAGTCGTAGCAATCAGCCCCAGCATTTT
CASSRSNQPQHF
>TRBV6-6|TRBD1|TRBJ2-7
TGTGCCAGCACAATGGACAGGAGAAGACCGCAGTACTTC
CASTMDRRRPQYF
>TRBV11-2|NA|TRBJ2-7
TGTGCCAGCAGCCTAGAGAAGTACCACTACTACGAGCAGTACTTC
CASSLEKYHYYEQYF
>TRBV9|TRBD2|TRBJ2-5
TGTGCCAGCAGCCCGAGCGGGGGCCAAGAGACCCAGTACTTC
CASSPSGGQETQYF
>TRBV5-1|NA|TRBJ2-5
TGCGCCAGCAGCTTGGCCAGGAAGGGGCAAGAGACCCAGTACTTC
CASSLARKGQETQYF
>TRBV29-1|TRBD1|TRBJ2-7
TGCAGCGCCAAGGACAGGGAAGTATACGAGCAGTACTTC
CSAKDREVYEQYF
>TRBV19|TRBD2|TRBJ2-1
TGTGCCAGTAGTATTCGGGGGGTAAGGCTAGCGGGAGAGAATGAGCAGTTCTTC
CASSIRGVRLAGENEQFF